The 20 T cell receptor beta chains below were found in one sample sequenced in a study of T-cell reconstitution after alpha-beta-depleted transplantation in children. A library of TCRbeta sequences, prepared with unique molecular identifiers, was generated. One entry per CDR3 protein, called by TCRdb with MiXCR from the PCR reads. The sample gives over 450,000 distinct CDR3 sequences, roughly 10% of which show up once; around 2% is in the top ten. The input for sequencing was PBMCs, taken before TCRalphabeta/CD19-depleted stem cell transplant. These receptors were taken from a child aged 2 to 10 with inherited bone marrow failure, due to receive a stem cell transplant.

This clonotype was seen a few times. The chain carries TRBV29-1 and TRBJ2-2; D remains ambiguous. This CDR3 comprises 16 residues. The germline V gene encodes CDR1 SQVTM and CDR2 ANQGSEA. Trimming cost V 0 bases and J 0 bases, with 11 bases left between them. CDR3: CSVEDPSPANTGELFF. The CDR3, as DNA: TGCAGCGTTGAAGATCCCAGCCCCGCGAACACCGGGGAGCTGTTTTTT.

CDR3 in DNA: TGTGCCAGCGGGGACTTCTACAATGAGCAGTTCTTC. It encodes CASGDFYNEQFF. The V and J genes are TRBV6-5 and TRBJ2-1; D might be TRBD2 (6 bases). Germline assignment: CDR1 MNHEY and CDR2 SVGAGI. CDR3 length equals 12 residues. V lost 8 bases and J lost 3, with 8 bases in between.

The table lists this clonotype with many counts. CDR3 region: CASSKTGTYNSPLHF. The CDR3 nucleotides are TGTGCCAGCAGCAAAACCGGGACGTATAATTCACCCCTCCACTTT. The chain combines TRBV14 with TRBJ1-6; a possible D gene is TRBD1 (5 bases). Germline lookup yields CDR1 SGHDN and CDR2 FVKESK. The CDR3 spans 15 residues. Trimming shortened V by 5 bases and J by 4 bases, and 12 bases separated the two germline ends.

This clonotype was counted at least ten times. This sequence joins TRBV12-3 or TRBV12-4 and TRBJ2-1; D unresolved. This CDR3 comprises 12 residues. Trimming removed 3 bases at V and 4 bases at J, with 4 bases between. The CDR3 DNA reads TGTGCCAGCAGTTTTCGGTACAATGAGCAGTTCTTC. This gives the protein CASSFRYNEQFF.

This clonotype was counted many times. V is TRBV20-1 and J is TRBJ2-7; TRBD2 matches at 7 bases. With 0 bases clipped from V and 2 bases from J, the junction kept 10 bases outside the gene matches. Germline V CDR1 and CDR2: DFQATT, SNEGSKA (reference sequence). CDR3 length equals 16 residues. The CDR3 reads CSARDLGSGPTYEQYF. CDR3 bases: TGCAGTGCTAGAGATCTTGGTAGCGGGCCGACCTACGAGCAGTACTTC.

In its sample, this clonotype was seen many times. This chain's CDR3 is CSAGISGTYNEQFF. The CDR3, as DNA: TGCAGTGCTGGCATTAGCGGTACCTACAATGAGCAGTTCTTC. The chain has TRBV20-1 and TRBJ2-1, with D perhaps matching TRBD2 (6 bases). V lost 5 bases and J lost 2, with 13 bases in between. This CDR3 spans 14 amino acids. Germline assignment: CDR1 DFQATT and CDR2 SNEGSKA (reference sequence).

This clonotype was detected ten times or more. This chain joins TRBV11-2 and TRBJ2-5, with D perhaps matching TRBD1 or TRBD2 (7 bases each). The V gene lost 2 bases and the J gene lost 5 bases, with 21 bases spanning the gap. The germline V gene encodes CDR1 SGHAT and CDR2 FQNNGV. The CDR3 covers 17 residues. The CDR3 DNA follows: TGTGCCAGCAGCTTAACCCAGGGGGGCGGGAGTGGTGAGACCCAGTACTTC. Protein sequence: CASSLTQGGGSGETQYF.

J is TRBJ2-3 and V is TRBV29-1, with D tentatively TRBD1 (7 bases). Germline V gene data show CDR1 as SQVTM and CDR2 as ANQGSEA. This CDR3 contains 14 residues. The V end lost 4 bases, the J end lost 2 bases, and 13 bases lay between the germline ends. CDR3: CSVGRGPHTDTQYF. The CDR3 DNA sequence: TGCAGCGTTGGGAGGGGGCCCCACACAGATACGCAGTATTTT.

This clonotype was found many times. The chain is built from TRBV5-1 and TRBJ1-2, with TRBD1 as a possible D gene (6 bases). Germline values: CDR1 SGHRS, CDR2 YFSETQ. The V end lost 0 bases, the J end lost 2 bases, and 11 bases lay between the germline ends. The CDR3 totals 15 residues. This CDR3 reads CASSLEGRGNYGYTF. CDR3 coding DNA: TGCGCCAGCAGCTTGGAGGGAAGGGGGAACTATGGCTACACCTTC.

This clonotype came up many times. This chain joins TRBV5-1 and TRBJ2-3; D is perhaps TRBD1 (5 bases). Germline-derived CDR1 and CDR2 are SGHRS and YFSETQ. Between the trimmed V and J ends, which lost 0 bases and 2 bases, there was a span of 7 bases. The CDR3 sequence is 14 residues long. CDR3 coding DNA: TGCGCCAGCAGCTTGGGACAGCCCACAGATACGCAGTATTTT. This translates into CASSLGQPTDTQYF.

This clonotype was observed many times. The rearrangement links TRBV12-3 or TRBV12-4 to TRBJ2-6; the D is unclear. This CDR3 has 15 residues. Trimming pared 2 bases from V and 4 bases from J, leaving 9 bases between. The CDR3 DNA reads TGTGCCAGCAGTTTAATGGGGTCAGGGGCCAACGTCCTGACTTTC. This translates into CASSLMGSGANVLTF.

This clonotype occurred many times. The rearrangement joins TRBV6-1 to TRBJ2-5, with D possibly TRBD1 on 6 matching bases. This CDR3 region has 15 residues. Germline values: CDR1 MNHNS, CDR2 SASEGT. Trimming stripped 5 bases from V and 5 bases from J, with 18 bases between. CDR3 residues: CASSQQGLPRETQYF. The CDR3 coding sequence is TGTGCCAGCAGTCAACAGGGATTACCGAGGGAGACCCAGTACTTC.

This clonotype was seen ten or more times. This chain links TRBV20-1 with TRBJ2-1; D ambiguous. This CDR3 region has 11 residues. Germline-derived CDR1 and CDR2 are DFQATT and SNEGSKA (reference sequence). Trimming pared 3 bases from V and 5 bases from J, leaving 5 bases between. This CDR3 reads CSASVDNEQFF. The CDR3 DNA follows: TGCAGTGCTAGTGTGGACAATGAGCAGTTCTTC.

At least ten counts were recorded for this clonotype. The chain recombines TRBV20-1 with TRBJ2-3, with TRBD2 identical over 12 bases. CDR1 is DFQATT, CDR2 SNEGSKA, per germline (reference sequence). After removal of 5 bases from V and 6 bases from J, the junction contained 9 bases not matched to a gene. This CDR3 comprises 15 residues. The CDR3 DNA is TGCAGTGCTCTTGCTAGCGGGAGGGCCAAGGATACGCAGTATTTT. Protein sequence: CSALASGRAKDTQYF.

In this sample, this clonotype turned up many times. V is TRBV7-2 and J is TRBJ2-5; no reliable D call. The CDR3 is 16 residues long. Germline V gene lookup returns CDR1 SGHTA and CDR2 FQGNSA. Between the trimmed V and J ends, which lost 7 bases and 0 bases, there was a span of 18 bases. This CDR3 reads CASITISEVDQETQYF. CDR3 sequence (DNA): TGTGCCAGCATTACCATCAGCGAAGTGGACCAAGAGACCCAGTACTTC.

At least ten counts were recorded for this clonotype. This chain uses TRBV14 with TRBJ2-3; D call uncertain. This CDR3 contains 11 residues. The germline V gene encodes CDR1 SGHDN and CDR2 FVKESK. The V end lost 3 bases, the J end lost 7 bases, and 5 bases lay between the germline ends. This chain's CDR3 is CASSHSHTQYF. The CDR3 nucleotides are TGTGCCAGCAGCCATAGCCATACGCAGTATTTT.

This clonotype was counted ten times or more. The genes are TRBV5-6 and TRBJ2-1; D ambiguous. CDR1 is SGHDT, CDR2 YYEEEE, per germline. The ends were cut back, 0 bases at V and 6 bases at J, with 7 bases in the middle. The CDR3 loop spans 13 amino acids. The CDR3 coding sequence is TGTGCCAGCAGCTTGGCGGAAAGCAATGAGCAGTTCTTC. Translating it yields CASSLAESNEQFF.

In this sample, this clonotype turned up many times. V and J are TRBV20-1 and TRBJ2-7, with 7 nucleotides matching TRBD2. CDR1 DFQATT and CDR2 SNEGSKA come from the germline V gene (reference sequence). The CDR3 extends over 12 amino acids. The trim removed 3 bases at V and 5 bases at J, leaving 4 bases unmatched. The DNA of the CDR3 is TGCAGTGCTAGCCGGACTAGTGACGAGCAGTACTTC. This sequence encodes CSASRTSDEQYF.

Many counts were recorded for this clonotype. This chain connects TRBV16 to TRBJ1-5, with D unclear. The CDR3 spans 16 residues. V lost 0 bases and J lost 5, with 14 bases in between. CDR1 and CDR2 (germline): KGHSY, FQNENV. The CDR3 protein is CASSQSAVGWDQPQHF. The CDR3 nucleotides read TGTGCCAGCAGCCAATCAGCTGTAGGGTGGGATCAGCCCCAGCATTTT.

This clonotype has a count of ten or more. The genes are TRBV7-2 and TRBJ1-3; possibly TRBD1 for D (5 bases). Germline V gives CDR1 SGHTA, CDR2 FQGNSA. V was cut by 4 bases and J by 3 bases, with 7 bases left in between. This CDR3 spans 13 amino acids. The CDR3 DNA reads TGTGCCAGCAGCTGGGGGTTTGGAAACACCATATATTTT. Its protein product is CASSWGFGNTIYF.